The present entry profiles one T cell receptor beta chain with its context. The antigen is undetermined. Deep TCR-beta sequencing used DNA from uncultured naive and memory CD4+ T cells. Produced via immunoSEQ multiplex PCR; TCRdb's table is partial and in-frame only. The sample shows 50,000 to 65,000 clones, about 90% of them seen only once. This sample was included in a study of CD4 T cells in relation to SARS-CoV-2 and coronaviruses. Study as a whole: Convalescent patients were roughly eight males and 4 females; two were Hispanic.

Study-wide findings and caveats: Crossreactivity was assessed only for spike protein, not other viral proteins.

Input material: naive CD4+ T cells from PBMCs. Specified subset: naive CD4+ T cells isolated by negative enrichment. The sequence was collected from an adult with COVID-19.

The CDR3 DNA sequence: TGTGCCAGCAGCCCGGGGACTAGCGGGAGAACAGATACGCAGTATTTT. This translates into CASSPGTSGRTDTQYF. The J gene is TRBJ2-3, the V gene TRBV11-3; 14 bases match TRBD2. V lost 5 bases to trimming and J lost 3 bases; unmatched junction nucleotides: 4. The CDR3 is 16 residues long. Germline V gives CDR1 SGHNT, CDR2 YENEEA.